This T cell receptor (beta chain) was profiled in a study of tumor and adjacent non-tumor tissue in lung cancer. Background on the study: Stage I to III disease affected ten to eleven men and about five women aged about 30 to 85.

The template was RNA from unsorted bulk tissue. This CDR3 spans 14 amino acids. Germline-derived CDR1 and CDR2 are DFQATT and SNEGSKA (reference sequence). Study findings and constraints: Normal lung showed higher cumulative top 100 clone frequency than tumor. TCR diversity was significantly greater in tumor than normal lung tissue.

Three rounds of nested PCR, following a modified ARM-PCR protocol, produced the TCRbeta library. TCRdb reprocessed the multiplex PCR reads via MiXCR and lists one record per CDR3 protein. The repertoire holds 95,000 to 150,000 distinct CDR3 sequences, with 55% to 75% as singletons. A note on this clonotype: No antigen is known for it. Its ends do not fully match the called genes, so a read error is possible.

The chain links TRBV20-1 to TRBJ2-7; D might be TRBD1 or TRBD2, each matching 5 bases. The TCR comes from a young man with non-small cell lung cancer. The sample consisted of lung tumor tissue. CDR3 amino acids: CSTKTAVGRNEQYF. CDR3 sequence (DNA): TGCAGTACTAAAACAGCGGTGGGGCGGAACGAGCAATACTTC.